This T cell receptor beta chain was captured by sequencing in a study of T cell repertoires in cytomegalovirus infection. Whole-study context: Public TCR beta signatures indicated both CMV infection and matching HLA type. Findings of the study overall: HLA-C-restricted CMV clonotypes gave the most frequent clonotype in two of eight donors.

The CDR3 is 15 amino acids. Germline assignment: CDR1 SGHVS and CDR2 FNYEAQ. V was trimmed by 5 bases and J by 8 bases, leaving 16 bases between them. TCRdb re-derived calls from the reads in MiXCR, one entry per CDR3 protein. Of 180,000 or so distinct CDR3 sequences listed, approximately 17% are singletons. This clonotype was detected only a few times. Its antigen remains unknown. The V call is TRBV7-6, the J call TRBJ1-6; D is unclear. This clonotype was sampled from a human donor in good health (CMV status not recorded). Some clones in this sample may be carry-over from other donors' samples. Input material: CD8+ T cells from PBMCs. Here the CDR3 DNA reads TGTGCCAGCAGCCGGCGGTCCGGGGATGATTCACCCCTCCACTTT. This translates into CASSRRSGDDSPLHF.